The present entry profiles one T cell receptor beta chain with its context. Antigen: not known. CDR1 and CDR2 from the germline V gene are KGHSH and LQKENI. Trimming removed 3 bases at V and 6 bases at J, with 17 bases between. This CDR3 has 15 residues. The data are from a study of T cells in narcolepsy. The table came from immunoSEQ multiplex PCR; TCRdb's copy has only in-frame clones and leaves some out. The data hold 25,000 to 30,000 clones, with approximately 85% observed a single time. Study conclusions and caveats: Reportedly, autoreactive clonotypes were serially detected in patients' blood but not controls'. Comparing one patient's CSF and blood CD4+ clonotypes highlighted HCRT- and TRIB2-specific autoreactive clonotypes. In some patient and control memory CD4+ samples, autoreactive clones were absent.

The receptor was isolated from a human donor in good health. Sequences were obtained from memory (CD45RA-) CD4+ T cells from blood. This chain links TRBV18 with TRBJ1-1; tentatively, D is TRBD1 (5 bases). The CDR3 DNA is TGTGCCAGCTCACCCAACTCGGCGGGGACTGCTGAAGCTTTCTTT. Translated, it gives CASSPNSAGTAEAFF.